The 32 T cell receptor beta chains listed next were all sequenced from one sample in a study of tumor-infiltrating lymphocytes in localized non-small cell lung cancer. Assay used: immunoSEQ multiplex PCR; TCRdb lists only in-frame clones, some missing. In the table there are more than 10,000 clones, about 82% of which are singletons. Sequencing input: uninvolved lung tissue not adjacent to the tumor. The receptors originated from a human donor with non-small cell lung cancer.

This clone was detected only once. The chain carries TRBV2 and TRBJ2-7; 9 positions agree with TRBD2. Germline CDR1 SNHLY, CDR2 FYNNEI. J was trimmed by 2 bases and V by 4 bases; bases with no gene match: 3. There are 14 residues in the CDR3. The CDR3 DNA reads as TGTGCCAGCAGTGGACTAGCGGCGACCTACGAGCAGTACTTC. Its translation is CASSGLAATYEQYF.

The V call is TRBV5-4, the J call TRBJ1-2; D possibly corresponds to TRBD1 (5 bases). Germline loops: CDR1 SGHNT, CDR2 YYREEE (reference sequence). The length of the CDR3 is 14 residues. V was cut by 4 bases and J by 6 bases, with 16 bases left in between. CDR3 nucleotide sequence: TGTGCCAGCAGCCGGGGGGAGGGATTCAATGGCTACACCTTC. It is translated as CASSRGEGFNGYTF.

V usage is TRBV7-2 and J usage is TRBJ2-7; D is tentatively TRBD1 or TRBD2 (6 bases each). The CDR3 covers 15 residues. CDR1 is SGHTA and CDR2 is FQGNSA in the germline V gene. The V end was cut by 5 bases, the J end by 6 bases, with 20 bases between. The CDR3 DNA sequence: TGTGCCAGCAGCCCGAGAGGGGGGTTTTCGGGCGAGCAGTACTTC. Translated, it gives CASSPRGGFSGEQYF.

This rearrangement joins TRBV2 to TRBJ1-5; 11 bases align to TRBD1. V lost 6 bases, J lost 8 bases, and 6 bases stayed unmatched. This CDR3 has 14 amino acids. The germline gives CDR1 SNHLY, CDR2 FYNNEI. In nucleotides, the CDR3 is TGTGCCAGCAGCGAGGACAGGGGGCACGAGCCCCAGCATTTT. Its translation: CASSEDRGHEPQHF.

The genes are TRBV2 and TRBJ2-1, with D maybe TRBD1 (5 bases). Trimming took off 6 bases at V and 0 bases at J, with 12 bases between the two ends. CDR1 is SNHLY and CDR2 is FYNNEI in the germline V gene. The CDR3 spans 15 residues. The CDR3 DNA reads TGTGCCAGCAGCGACAGACAGTCCTCCTACAATGAGCAGTTCTTC. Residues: CASSDRQSSYNEQFF.

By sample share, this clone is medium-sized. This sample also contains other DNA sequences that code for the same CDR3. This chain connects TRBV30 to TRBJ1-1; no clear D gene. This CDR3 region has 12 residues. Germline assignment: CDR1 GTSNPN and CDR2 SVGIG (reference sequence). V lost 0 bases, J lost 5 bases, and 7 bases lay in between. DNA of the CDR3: TGTGCCTGGAGTGTACTGGGGACTGAAGCTTTCTTT. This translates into CAWSVLGTEAFF.

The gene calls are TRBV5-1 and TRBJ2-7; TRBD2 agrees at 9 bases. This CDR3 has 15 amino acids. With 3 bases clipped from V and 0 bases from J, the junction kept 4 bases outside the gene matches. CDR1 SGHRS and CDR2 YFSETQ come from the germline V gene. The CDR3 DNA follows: TGCGCCAGCAGCTCTCTAGCGGGGCCCTCCTACGAGCAGTACTTC. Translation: CASSSLAGPSYEQYF.

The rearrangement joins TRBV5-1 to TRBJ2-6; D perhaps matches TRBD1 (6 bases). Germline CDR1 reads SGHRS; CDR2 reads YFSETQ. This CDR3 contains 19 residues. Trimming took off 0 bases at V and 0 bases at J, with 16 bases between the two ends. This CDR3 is CASSLALDRWSSGANVLTF. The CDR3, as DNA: TGCGCCAGCAGCTTGGCCTTAGACAGGTGGAGCTCTGGGGCCAACGTCCTGACTTTC.

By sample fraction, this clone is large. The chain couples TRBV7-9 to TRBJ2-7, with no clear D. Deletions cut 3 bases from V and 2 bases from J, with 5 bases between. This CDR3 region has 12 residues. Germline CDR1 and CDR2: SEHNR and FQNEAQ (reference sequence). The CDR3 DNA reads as TGTGCCAGCAGCTTTACAGCCTACGAGCAGTACTTC. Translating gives CASSFTAYEQYF.

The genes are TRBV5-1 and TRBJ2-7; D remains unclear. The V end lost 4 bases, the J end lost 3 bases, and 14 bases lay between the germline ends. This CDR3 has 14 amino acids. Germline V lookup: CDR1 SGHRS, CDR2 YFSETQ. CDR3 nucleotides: TGCGCCAGCAGCCCCGCCGCCTCTGACTACGAGCAGTACTTC. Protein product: CASSPAASDYEQYF.

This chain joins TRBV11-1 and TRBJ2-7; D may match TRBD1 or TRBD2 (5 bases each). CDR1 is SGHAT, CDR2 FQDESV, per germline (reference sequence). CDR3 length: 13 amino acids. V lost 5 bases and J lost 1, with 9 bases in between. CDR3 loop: CASSPGSSYEQYF. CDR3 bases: TGTGCCAGCAGCCCAGGGAGTTCCTACGAGCAGTACTTC.

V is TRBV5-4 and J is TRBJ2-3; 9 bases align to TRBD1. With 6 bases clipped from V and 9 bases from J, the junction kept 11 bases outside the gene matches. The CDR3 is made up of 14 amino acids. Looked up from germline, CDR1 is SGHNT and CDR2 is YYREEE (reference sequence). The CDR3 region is CASKGQGPTGTQYF. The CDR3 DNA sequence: TGTGCCAGCAAAGGACAGGGGCCTACGGGGACGCAGTATTTT.

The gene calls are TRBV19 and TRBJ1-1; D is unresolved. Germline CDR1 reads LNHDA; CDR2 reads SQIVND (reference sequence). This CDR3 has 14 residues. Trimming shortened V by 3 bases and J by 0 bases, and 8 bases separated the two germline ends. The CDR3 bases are TGTGCCAGTAGTATCGGGCAGGTGAACACTGAAGCTTTCTTT. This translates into CASSIGQVNTEAFF.

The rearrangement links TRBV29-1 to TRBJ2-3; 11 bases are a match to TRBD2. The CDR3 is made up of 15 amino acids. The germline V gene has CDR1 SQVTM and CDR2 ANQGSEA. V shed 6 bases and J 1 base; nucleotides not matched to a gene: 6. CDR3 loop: CSVAQTSGGTDTQYF. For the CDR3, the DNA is TGCAGCGTCGCCCAGACTAGCGGGGGCACAGATACGCAGTATTTT.

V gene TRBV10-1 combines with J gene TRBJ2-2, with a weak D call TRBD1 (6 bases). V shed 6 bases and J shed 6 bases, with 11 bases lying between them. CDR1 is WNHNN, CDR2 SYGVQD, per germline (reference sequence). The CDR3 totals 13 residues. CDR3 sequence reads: CASRGRGPGELFF. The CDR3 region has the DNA TGCGCCAGCAGGGGCAGGGGCCCCGGGGAGCTGTTTTTT.

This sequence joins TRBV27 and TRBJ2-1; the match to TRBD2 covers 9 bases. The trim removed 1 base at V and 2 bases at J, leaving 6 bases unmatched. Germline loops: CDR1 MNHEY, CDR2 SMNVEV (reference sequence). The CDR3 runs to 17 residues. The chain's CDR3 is CASSLFWLAGAYNEQFF. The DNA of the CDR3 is TGTGCCAGCAGTTTATTCTGGTTAGCGGGAGCCTACAATGAGCAGTTCTTC.

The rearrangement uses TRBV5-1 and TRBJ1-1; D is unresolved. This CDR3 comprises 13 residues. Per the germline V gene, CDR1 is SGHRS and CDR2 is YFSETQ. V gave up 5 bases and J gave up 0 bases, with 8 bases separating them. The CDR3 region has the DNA TGCGCCAGCAGTTTACAGATGAACACTGAAGCTTTCTTT. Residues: CASSLQMNTEAFF. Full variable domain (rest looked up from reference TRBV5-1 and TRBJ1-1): KAGVTQTPRYLIKTRGQQVTLSCSPISGHRSVSWYQQTPGQGLQFLFEYFSETQRNKGNFPGRFSGRQFSNSRSEMNVSTLELGDSALYLCASSLQMNTEAFFGQGTRLTVV.

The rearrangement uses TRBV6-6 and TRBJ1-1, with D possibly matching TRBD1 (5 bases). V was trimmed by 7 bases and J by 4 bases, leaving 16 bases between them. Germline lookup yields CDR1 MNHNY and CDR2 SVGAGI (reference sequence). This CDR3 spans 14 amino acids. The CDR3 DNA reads TGTGCCAGCACTCCCCGGGGGTTGGGCACTGAAGCTTTCTTT. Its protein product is CASTPRGLGTEAFF.

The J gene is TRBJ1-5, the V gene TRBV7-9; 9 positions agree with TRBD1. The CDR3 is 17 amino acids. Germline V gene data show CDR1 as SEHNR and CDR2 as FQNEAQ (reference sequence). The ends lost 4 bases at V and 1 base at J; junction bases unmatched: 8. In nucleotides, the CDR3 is TGTGCCAGCAGCTCGGGGACAGGGAAAGAAAGCAATCAGCCCCAGCATTTT. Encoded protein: CASSSGTGKESNQPQHF. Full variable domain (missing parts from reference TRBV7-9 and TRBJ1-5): DTGVSQNPRHKITKRGQNVTFRCDPISEHNRLYWYRQTLGQGPEFLTYFQNEAQLEKSRLLSDRFSAERPKGSFSTLEIQRTEQGDSAMYLCASSSGTGKESNQPQHFGDGTRLSIL.

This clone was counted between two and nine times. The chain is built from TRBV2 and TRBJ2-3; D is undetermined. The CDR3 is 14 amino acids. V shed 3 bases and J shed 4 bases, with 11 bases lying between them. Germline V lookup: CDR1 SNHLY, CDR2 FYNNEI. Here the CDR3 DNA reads TGTGCCAGCAGTGAGGGAACAGTTCCAGATACGCAGTATTTT. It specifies CASSEGTVPDTQYF.

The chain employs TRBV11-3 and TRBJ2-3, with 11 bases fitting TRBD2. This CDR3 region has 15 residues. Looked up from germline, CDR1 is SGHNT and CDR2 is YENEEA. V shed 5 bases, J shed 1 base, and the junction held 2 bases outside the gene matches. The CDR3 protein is CASSLSGGGTDTQYF. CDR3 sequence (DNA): TGTGCCAGCAGCCTTAGCGGGGGGGGCACAGATACGCAGTATTTT. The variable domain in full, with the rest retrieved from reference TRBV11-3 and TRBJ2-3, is EAGVVQSPRYKIIEKKQPVAFWCNPISGHNTLYWYLQNLGQGPELLIRYENEEAVDDSQLPKDRFSAERLKGVDSTLKIQPAELGDSAVYLCASSLSGGGTDTQYFGPGTRLTVL.

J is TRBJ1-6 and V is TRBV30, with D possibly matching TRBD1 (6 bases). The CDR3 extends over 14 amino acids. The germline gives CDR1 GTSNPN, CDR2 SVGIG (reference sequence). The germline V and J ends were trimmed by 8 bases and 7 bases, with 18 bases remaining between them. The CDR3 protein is CAGNRATVNSPLHF. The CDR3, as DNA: TGTGCCGGGAACAGGGCGACAGTGAATTCACCCCTCCACTTT.

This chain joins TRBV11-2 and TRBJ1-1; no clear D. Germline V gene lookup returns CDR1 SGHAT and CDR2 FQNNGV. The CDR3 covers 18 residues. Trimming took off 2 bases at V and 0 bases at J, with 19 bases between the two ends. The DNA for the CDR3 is TGTGCCAGCAGCTTACGCGGTGGGGAACGGGGAGTGAACACTGAAGCTTTCTTT. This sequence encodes CASSLRGGERGVNTEAFF.

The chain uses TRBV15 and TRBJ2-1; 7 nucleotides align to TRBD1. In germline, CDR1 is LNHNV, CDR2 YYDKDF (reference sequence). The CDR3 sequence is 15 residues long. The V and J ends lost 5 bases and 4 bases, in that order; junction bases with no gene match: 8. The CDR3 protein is CATSPRQGRYNEQFF. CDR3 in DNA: TGTGCCACCAGCCCGCGACAGGGCAGATACAATGAGCAGTTCTTC.

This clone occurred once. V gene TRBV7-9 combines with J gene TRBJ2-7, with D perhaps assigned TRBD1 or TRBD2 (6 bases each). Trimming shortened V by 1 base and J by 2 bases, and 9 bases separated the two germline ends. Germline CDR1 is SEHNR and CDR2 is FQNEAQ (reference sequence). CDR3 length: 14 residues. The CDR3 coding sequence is TGTGCCAGCAGCTTAGAGGGGGGACCCTACGAGCAGTACTTC. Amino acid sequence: CASSLEGGPYEQYF.

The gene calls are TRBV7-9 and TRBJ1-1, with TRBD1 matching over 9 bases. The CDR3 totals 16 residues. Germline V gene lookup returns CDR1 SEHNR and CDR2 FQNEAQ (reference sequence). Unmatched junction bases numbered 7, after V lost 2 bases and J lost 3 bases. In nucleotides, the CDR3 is TGTGCCAGCAGCTTACCAGACAGGGGGGGGGACACTGAAGCTTTCTTT. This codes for CASSLPDRGGDTEAFF. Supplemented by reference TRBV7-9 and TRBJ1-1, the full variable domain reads DTGVSQNPRHKITKRGQNVTFRCDPISEHNRLYWYRQTLGQGPEFLTYFQNEAQLEKSRLLSDRFSAERPKGSFSTLEIQRTEQGDSAMYLCASSLPDRGGDTEAFFGQGTRLTVV.

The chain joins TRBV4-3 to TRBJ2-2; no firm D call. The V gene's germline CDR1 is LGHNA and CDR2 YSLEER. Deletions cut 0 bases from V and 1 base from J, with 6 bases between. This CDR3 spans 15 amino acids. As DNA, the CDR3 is TGCGCCAGCAGCCAAGATCGGCTGAACACCGGGGAGCTGTTTTTT. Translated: CASSQDRLNTGELFF.

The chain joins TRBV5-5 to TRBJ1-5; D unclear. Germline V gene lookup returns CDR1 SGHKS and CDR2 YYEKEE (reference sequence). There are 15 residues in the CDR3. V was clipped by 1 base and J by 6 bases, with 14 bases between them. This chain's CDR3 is CASSLIVDIGQPQHF. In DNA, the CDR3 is TGTGCCAGCAGCTTGATAGTGGATATCGGTCAGCCCCAGCATTTT. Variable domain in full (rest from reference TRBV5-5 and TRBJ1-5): DAGVTQSPTHLIKTRGQQVTLRCSPISGHKSVSWYQQVLGQGPQFIFQYYEKEERGRGNFPDRFSARQFPNYSSELNVNALLLGDSALYLCASSLIVDIGQPQHFGDGTRLSIL.

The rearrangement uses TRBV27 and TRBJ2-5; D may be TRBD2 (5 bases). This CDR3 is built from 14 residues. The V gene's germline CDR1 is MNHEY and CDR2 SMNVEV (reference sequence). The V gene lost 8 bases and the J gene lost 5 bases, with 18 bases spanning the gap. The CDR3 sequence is CASRGPGLRETQYF. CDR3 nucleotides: TGTGCCAGCCGAGGACCCGGACTTAGGGAGACCCAGTACTTC.

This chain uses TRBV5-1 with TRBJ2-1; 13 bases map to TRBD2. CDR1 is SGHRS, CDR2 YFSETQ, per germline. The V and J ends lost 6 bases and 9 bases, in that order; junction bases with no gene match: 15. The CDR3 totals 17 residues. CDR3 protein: CASTGTSGVGRTVEQFF. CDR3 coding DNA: TGCGCCAGCACCGGGACTAGCGGGGTCGGACGTACGGTTGAGCAGTTCTTC.

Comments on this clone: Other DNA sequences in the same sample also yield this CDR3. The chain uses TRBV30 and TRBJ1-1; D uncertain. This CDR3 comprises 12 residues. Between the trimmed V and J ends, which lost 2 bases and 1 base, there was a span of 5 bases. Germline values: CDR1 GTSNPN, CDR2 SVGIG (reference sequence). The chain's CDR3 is CAWSPGNTEAFF. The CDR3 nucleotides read TGTGCCTGGAGTCCCGGGAACACTGAAGCTTTCTTT.

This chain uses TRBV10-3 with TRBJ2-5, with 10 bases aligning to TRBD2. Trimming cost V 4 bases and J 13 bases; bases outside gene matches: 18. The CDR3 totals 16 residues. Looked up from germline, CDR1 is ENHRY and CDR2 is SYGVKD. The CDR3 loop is CAISGESSGGPNLVYF. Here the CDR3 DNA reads TGTGCCATCAGTGGGGAGAGTAGCGGGGGGCCCAATCTCGTGTACTTC.